The clone carrying this TCR beta chain was counted only a few times. With V trimmed by 3 bases and J by 6 bases, 6 bases remained unmatched. Looked up from germline, CDR1 is SGDLS and CDR2 is YYNGEE. The CDR3 contains 14 residues. Investigators prepared the TCR beta libraries by applying iRepertoire HTBI primers and Arm-PCR of CDR3 regions. TCRdb ran MiXCR on the multiplex PCR reads and lists one entry per CDR3 protein. The table has a few hundred thousand distinct CDR3 sequences, 20% to 30% seen once; the top ten hold approximately 26%. Documented time point: persistent/refractory GD, antithyroid drugs over 5 years with positive TRAb. Following extraction of RNA from PBMCs, that RNA was used to make the TCR library. This entry belongs to a study of regulatory T cells in long-lasting Graves disease. Study-wide context: Positive TSH receptor antibodies alongside over 5 years of antithyroid drugs were what marked Graves' disease as persistent.

The chain links TRBV9 to TRBJ2-7; the match to TRBD1 covers 10 bases. Sequenced here: peripheral blood mononuclear cells (PBMCs), sampled when the disease was refractory, from a patient treated with antithyroid drugs. The clonotype comes from a female donor with Graves disease. The CDR3 here is CASSASGTGVEQYF. The CDR3 DNA reads TGTGCCAGCAGCGCCTCCGGGACAGGGGTCGAGCAGTACTTC.